One sample yielded the 29 T cell receptor beta chains listed below, sequenced in a study of blood T cell repertoires in COVID-19. Sequenced by immunoSEQ multiplex PCR; TCRdb stores in-frame clones only, minus some. The data contain 490,000 or so clones, about nine tenths of them singletons. The sequencing sample was made of PBMCs or T cells enriched from blood (not recorded which). The receptors here all came from a woman aged 60-70 years who had recovered from COVID-19.

CDR3: CASSRGDRDGYTF. The CDR3 region has the DNA TGTGCCAGCAGCCGCGGGGATCGGGATGGCTACACCTTC. The chain uses TRBV6-6 and TRBJ1-2; no firm D call. V was trimmed by 6 bases and J by 6 bases, leaving 14 bases between them. The CDR3 has 13 residues. CDR1 and CDR2 from the germline V gene are MNHNY and SVGAGI (reference sequence).

In this sample, this clone turned up once. V gene TRBV4-1 combines with J gene TRBJ2-4; 7 bases map to TRBD1. The CDR3 extends over 16 amino acids. V dropped 3 bases and J dropped 3; count of bases not matched to a gene: 8. CDR1 and CDR2 (germline): MGHRA, YSYEKL. The CDR3, as DNA: TGCGCCAGCAGCCACGGACAGGTTTATGGCAAAAACATTCAGTACTTC. Protein: CASSHGQVYGKNIQYF.

The V gene is TRBV6-5, the J gene TRBJ2-2; maybe TRBD2 (5 bases). V shed 2 bases and J shed 7 bases, with 8 bases lying between them. The germline V gene encodes CDR1 MNHEY and CDR2 SVGAGI. This CDR3 is built from 13 residues. The CDR3 protein is CASSYIASGELFF. The CDR3 coding sequence is TGTGCCAGCAGTTACATAGCGAGCGGGGAGCTGTTTTTT.

The V and J genes are TRBV5-4 and TRBJ2-5, with D tentatively TRBD1 (6 bases). Germline V gives CDR1 SGHNT, CDR2 YYREEE (reference sequence). The CDR3 runs to 15 residues. The germline V and J ends were trimmed by 4 bases and 2 bases, with 15 bases remaining between them. CDR3 sequence: CASSLGQGQQETQYF. In nucleotides, the CDR3 is TGTGCCAGCAGCCTGGGGCAGGGACAACAAGAGACCCAGTACTTC.

On this clone: The sample holds other DNA sequences that translate to the same CDR3. V gene TRBV24-1 combines with J gene TRBJ2-2, with D possibly matching TRBD1 (6 bases). With 5 bases removed from V and 4 bases from J, the gap between germline ends came to 10 bases. Germline lookup yields CDR1 KGHDR and CDR2 SFDVKD. CDR3 length equals 14 residues. The CDR3 coding sequence is TGTGCCACCAGTGTCAGGGGTGGCACCGGGGAGCTGTTTTTT. This gives the protein CATSVRGGTGELFF.

The V gene is TRBV7-8, the J gene TRBJ1-1; a weak D match, TRBD1 (5 bases). CDR3 length equals 16 residues. Germline CDR1 reads SGHVS; CDR2 reads FQNEAQ. Trimming cost V 4 bases and J 1 base, with 16 bases left between them. CDR3 nucleotide sequence: TGTGCCAGCAGCTCCCTAGGGGCGATGGGGAACACTGAAGCTTTCTTT. Protein: CASSSLGAMGNTEAFF.

The V gene is TRBV5-1, the J gene TRBJ1-1, with D possibly matching TRBD1 (5 bases). The length of the CDR3 is 15 residues. V was cut by 4 bases and J by 0 bases, with 13 bases left in between. Germline values: CDR1 SGHRS, CDR2 YFSETQ. Here the CDR3 DNA reads TGCGCCAGCAGCACCCGGGGGGGGGTGAACACTGAAGCTTTCTTT. Its translation: CASSTRGGVNTEAFF.

In this sample, this clone turned up a few times. The V and J genes are TRBV19 and TRBJ1-2, with 8 bases fitting TRBD1. The V gene end was trimmed by 4 bases and the J gene end by 2 bases; junction bases not matched to a gene: 9. From germline, CDR1 is LNHDA and CDR2 SQIVND (reference sequence). The CDR3 consists of 16 residues. CDR3 sequence: CASSKGTGGMNYGYTF. CDR3 DNA: TGTGCCAGTAGTAAGGGCACAGGGGGGATGAACTATGGCTACACCTTC.

The count of this clone is one. The genes are TRBV12-2 and TRBJ2-7; the D segment call TRBD1 is taken from the table without a DNA check. TRBV12-2 is assigned pseudogene status. The CDR3 has 18 amino acids. The CDR3 protein is CASRFPTGGYFSPYEQYV. CDR3 in DNA: TGTGCAAGTCGCTTCCCGACAGGGGGCTACTTTTCCCCCTACGAGCAGTACGTC.

This clone occurred once. CDR3 DNA: TGTGCCAGCAGTTTTAGACAGGTCAATGAGCAGTTCTTC. Its translation is CASSFRQVNEQFF. The chain couples TRBV7-2 to TRBJ2-1; maybe TRBD1 (6 bases). CDR3 length: 13 residues. Germline CDR1 SGHTA, CDR2 FQGNSA. V dropped 6 bases and J dropped 6 bases, with 12 bases sitting between them.

The chain uses TRBV2 and TRBJ1-1; 8 nucleotides line up with TRBD1. Per germline, CDR1 SNHLY and CDR2 FYNNEI. The CDR3 runs to 12 residues. Trimming at V came to 11 bases and at J to 7 bases, leaving 9 bases not matched to a gene. The CDR3, as DNA: TGTGCCTCACTGACAGGGGTGGGTGAAGCTTTCTTT. This gives the protein CASLTGVGEAFF.

The gene calls are TRBV24-1 and TRBJ1-5; the match to TRBD1 covers 7 bases. The junction had 7 bases not matched to a gene; V was cut back by 3 bases and J by 6 bases. The CDR3 has 15 amino acids. Germline V gene data show CDR1 as KGHDR and CDR2 as SFDVKD. In nucleotides, the CDR3 is TGTGCCACCAGTGATCGAAGGGGGCTGGGTCAGCCCCAGCATTTT. This encodes CATSDRRGLGQPQHF.

The rearrangement links TRBV11-3 to TRBJ1-4; possible D gene TRBD1, 5 bases. Trimming shortened V by 1 base and J by 6 bases, and 18 bases separated the two germline ends. This CDR3 has 17 residues. In germline, CDR1 is SGHNT, CDR2 YENEEA. This chain's CDR3 is CASSLGKGLRLYEKLFF. CDR3 coding DNA: TGTGCCAGCAGCTTAGGGAAGGGGCTCAGGTTATATGAAAAACTGTTTTTT.

The genes are TRBV3-1 (or the pseudogene TRBV3-2) and TRBJ2-7; tentatively, D is TRBD2 (6 bases). Germline V gives CDR1 LGHDT, CDR2 YNNKEL (reference sequence). There are 17 residues in the CDR3. V shed 0 bases and J shed 0 bases, with 15 bases lying between them. CDR3 region: CASSQESTGEASYEQYF. The DNA for the CDR3 is TGTGCCAGCAGCCAAGAAAGCACCGGGGAGGCCTCCTACGAGCAGTACTTC.

This chain joins TRBV19 and TRBJ1-4, with no clear D. V lost 6 bases and J 5 bases, leaving 10 bases between the germline ends. The germline gives CDR1 LNHDA, CDR2 SQIVND (reference sequence). This CDR3 comprises 13 residues. The chain's CDR3 is CASRRKRNEKLFF. In DNA, the CDR3 is TGTGCCAGTAGGAGAAAGAGGAATGAAAAACTGTTTTTT.

The chain is built from TRBV28 and TRBJ2-3, with a possible D match to TRBD2 (7 bases). This CDR3 comprises 12 residues. Trimming pared 8 bases from V and 6 bases from J, leaving 12 bases between. Germline V gene lookup returns CDR1 MDHEN and CDR2 SYDVKM. The CDR3 DNA follows: TGTGCCAGCTGGGGGGGCATGGATACGCAGTATTTT. Protein product: CASWGGMDTQYF.

V and J are TRBV7-2 and TRBJ2-1; TRBD2 agrees at 7 bases. This CDR3 comprises 13 residues. Germline CDR1 and CDR2: SGHTA and FQGNSA. V shed 3 bases, J shed 8 bases, and the junction held 4 bases outside the gene matches. CDR3 coding DNA: TGTGCCAGCAGCTTGCAGCGGGGTCATGAGCAGTTCTTC. This encodes CASSLQRGHEQFF.

This chain joins TRBV5-6 and TRBJ2-1; unclear D gene. V lost 4 bases and J 1 base, leaving 12 bases between the germline ends. This CDR3 region has 15 residues. Germline V gives CDR1 SGHDT, CDR2 YYEEEE. The CDR3 DNA reads as TGTGCCAGCAGCCGAGGCCTTACTTCCTACAATGAGCAGTTCTTC. Its protein is CASSRGLTSYNEQFF. The variable domain in full, completed from reference TRBV5-6 and TRBJ2-1, reads DAGVTQSPTHLIKTRGQQVTLRCSPKSGHDTVSWYQQALGQGPQFIFQYYEEEERQRGNFPDRFSGHQFPNYSSELNVNALLLGDSALYLCASSRGLTSYNEQFFGPGTRLTVL.

CDR3 loop: CASSMGAPGQPQHF. CDR3 in DNA: TGTGCCAGTAGTATGGGGGCGCCGGGGCAGCCCCAGCATTTT. The chain uses TRBV19 and TRBJ1-5, with a possible D match to TRBD1 (6 bases). CDR3 length: 14 residues. Germline V gene lookup returns CDR1 LNHDA and CDR2 SQIVND (reference sequence). V lost 3 bases and J lost 7, with 13 bases in between.

CDR3 region: CASTSGWAGDTQYF. The CDR3 DNA reads TGTGCCAGCACCTCGGGGTGGGCTGGGGATACGCAGTATTTT. J is TRBJ2-3 and V is TRBV5-6; TRBD2 might be the D (5 bases). The CDR3 spans 14 residues. Germline V gene sequence: CDR1 SGHDT, CDR2 YYEEEE. V dropped 6 bases and J dropped 6 bases, with 17 bases sitting between them.

The chain links TRBV19 to TRBJ2-3; 13 bases match TRBD2. With 6 bases clipped from V and 3 bases from J, the junction kept 6 bases outside the gene matches. The V gene's germline CDR1 is LNHDA and CDR2 SQIVND (reference sequence). The length of the CDR3 is 16 residues. The CDR3 DNA reads as TGTGCCAGTAGACCAACTAGCGGGGGGGCGACAGATACGCAGTATTTT. It is translated as CASRPTSGGATDTQYF.

The V gene is TRBV19, the J gene TRBJ1-1; possible D gene TRBD1, 5 bases. Trimming removed 0 bases at V and 0 bases at J, with 11 bases between. The CDR3 sequence is 16 residues long. Germline loops: CDR1 LNHDA, CDR2 SQIVND (reference sequence). DNA of the CDR3: TGTGCCAGTAGTATAGATTGGGAGGGGCTGAACACTGAAGCTTTCTTT. The encoded protein is CASSIDWEGLNTEAFF.

The genes are TRBV6-5 and TRBJ2-1; TRBD1 might be the D (6 bases). The V and J ends lost 7 bases and 7 bases respectively, with 11 bases between them. Germline-derived CDR1 and CDR2 are MNHEY and SVGAGI. CDR3 size: 12 residues. The CDR3 spells CASINRANEQFF. The CDR3 region has the DNA TGTGCCAGCATTAACAGGGCAAATGAGCAGTTCTTC.

The rearrangement uses TRBV24-1 and TRBJ2-3; 8 positions match TRBD1. This CDR3 spans 17 amino acids. Germline V gives CDR1 KGHDR, CDR2 SFDVKD. The J segment lost 4 bases and the V segment lost 2 bases, leaving 10 bases of the junction unmatched. This CDR3 is CATSDYRTGQGPDTQYF. The CDR3 bases are TGTGCCACCAGTGATTACCGAACTGGACAGGGCCCAGATACGCAGTATTTT.

The V call is TRBV7-8, the J call TRBJ2-1; TRBD1 agrees at 8 bases. The germline gives CDR1 SGHVS, CDR2 FQNEAQ. CDR3 length: 16 amino acids. V gave up 7 bases and J gave up 5 bases; unmatched junction bases: 13. Here the CDR3 DNA reads TGTGCCAGCATAAAGTCGACGCAGGGGGCCAACAATGAGCAGTTCTTC. Its translation: CASIKSTQGANNEQFF. Supplemented by reference TRBV7-8 and TRBJ2-1, the full variable domain reads GAGVSQSPRYKVAKRGQDVALRCDPISGHVSLFWYQQALGQGPEFLTYFQNEAQLDKSGLPSDRFFAERPEGSVSTLKIQRTQQEDSAVYLCASIKSTQGANNEQFFGPGTRLTVL.

The rearrangement links TRBV2 to TRBJ2-3, with D possibly TRBD2 on 5 matching bases. The V gene's germline CDR1 is SNHLY and CDR2 FYNNEI. The CDR3 is made up of 14 amino acids. Trimming shortened V by 7 bases and J by 0 bases, and 11 bases separated the two germline ends. The CDR3 loop is CASKGRTSTDTQYF. CDR3 in DNA: TGTGCCAGCAAAGGCAGGACTAGCACAGATACGCAGTATTTT.

J is TRBJ2-1 and V is TRBV5-1, with D perhaps TRBD2 (5 bases). Trimming shortened V by 2 bases and J by 5 bases, and 11 bases separated the two germline ends. The germline V gene encodes CDR1 SGHRS and CDR2 YFSETQ. The CDR3 length is 14 residues. The DNA for the CDR3 is TGCGCCAGCAGCTTTGGAGGCGGACACAATGAGCAGTTCTTC. It translates to CASSFGGGHNEQFF.

V and J are TRBV2 and TRBJ1-5, with 7 bases that match TRBD1. Trimming at V came to 4 bases and at J to 5 bases, leaving 5 bases not matched to a gene. This CDR3 comprises 14 residues. Germline lookup yields CDR1 SNHLY and CDR2 FYNNEI. For the CDR3, the DNA is TGTGCCAGCAGTGGCACAGGGGAGTATCAGCCCCAGCATTTT. As protein: CASSGTGEYQPQHF. Full variable domain (remainder filled in from reference TRBV2 and TRBJ1-5): EPEVTQTPSHQVTQMGQEVILRCVPISNHLYFYWYRQILGQKVEFLVSFYNNEISEKSEIFDDQFSVERPDGSNFTLKIRSTKLEDSAMYFCASSGTGEYQPQHFGDGTRLSIL.

The sample holds one count of this clone. The J gene is TRBJ1-4, the V gene TRBV2; D is possibly TRBD1 (6 bases). Germline V gene lookup returns CDR1 SNHLY and CDR2 FYNNEI. The V and J ends lost 6 bases and 3 bases respectively, with 8 bases between them. The CDR3 has 13 amino acids. CDR3 DNA: TGTGCCAGCAGAGGACAGTCTAATGAAAAACTGTTTTTT. It is translated as CASRGQSNEKLFF.